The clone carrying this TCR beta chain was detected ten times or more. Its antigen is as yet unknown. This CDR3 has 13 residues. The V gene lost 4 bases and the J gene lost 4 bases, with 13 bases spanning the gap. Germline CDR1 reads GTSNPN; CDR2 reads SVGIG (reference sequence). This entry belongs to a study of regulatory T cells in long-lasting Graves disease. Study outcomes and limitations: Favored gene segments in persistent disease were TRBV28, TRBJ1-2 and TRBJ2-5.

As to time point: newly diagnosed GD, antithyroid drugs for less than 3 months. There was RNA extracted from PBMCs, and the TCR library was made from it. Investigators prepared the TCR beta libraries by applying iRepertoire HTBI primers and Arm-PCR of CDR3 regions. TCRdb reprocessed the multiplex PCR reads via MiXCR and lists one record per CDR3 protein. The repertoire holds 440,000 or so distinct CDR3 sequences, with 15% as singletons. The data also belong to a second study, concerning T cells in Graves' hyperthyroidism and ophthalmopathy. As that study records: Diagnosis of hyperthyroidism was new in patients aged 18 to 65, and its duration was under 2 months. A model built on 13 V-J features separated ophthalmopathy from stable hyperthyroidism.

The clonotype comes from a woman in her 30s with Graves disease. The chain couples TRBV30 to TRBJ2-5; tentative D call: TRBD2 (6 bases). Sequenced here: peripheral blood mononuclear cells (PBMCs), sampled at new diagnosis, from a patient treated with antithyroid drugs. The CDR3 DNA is TGTGCCTGGACAGGGCGGGAAACAGAGACCCAGTACTTC. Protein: CAWTGRETETQYF.